Following are 19 T cell receptor beta chains from one sample sequenced in a study of cytomegalovirus exposure and HLA in healthy donors. A multiplex PCR was run with 60 Vbeta primers and 13 Jbeta primers. Generated by immunoSEQ multiplex PCR, the TCRdb table keeps only in-frame clones and is missing some. The sample has 110,000 or so clones; more than 60% are singletons. The material sequenced was PBMCs. The receptors were gathered from a man younger than 40 in good health and CMV-seronegative.

This clone was detected a few times. V and J are TRBV14 and TRBJ2-7; 14 positions agree with TRBD2. This CDR3 spans 15 amino acids. The V gene's germline CDR1 is SGHDN and CDR2 FVKESK. The V segment lost 4 bases and the J segment 3 bases; nucleotides outside the gene matches: 2. CDR3 in amino acids: CASSPGLAGGYEQYF. The CDR3 region has the DNA TGTGCCAGCAGCCCCGGACTAGCGGGGGGCTACGAGCAGTACTTC.

The chain employs TRBV7-3 and TRBJ2-2, with 8 bases fitting TRBD1. This CDR3 contains 14 residues. The J segment lost 0 bases and the V segment lost 9 bases, leaving 3 bases of the junction unmatched. Germline-derived CDR1 and CDR2 are SGHTA and FQGTGA. The CDR3 region is CASQGAANTGELFF. In nucleotides, the CDR3 is TGTGCCAGTCAGGGGGCCGCGAACACCGGGGAGCTGTTTTTT.

CDR3 sequence: CASSGTSGNGEQFF. The CDR3 DNA follows: TGTGCCAGCAGTGGGACTAGCGGGAACGGTGAGCAGTTCTTC. V gene TRBV6-1 combines with J gene TRBJ2-1; 12 bases agree with TRBD2. This CDR3 is 14 amino acids long. Germline CDR1 is MNHNS and CDR2 is SASEGT. The J segment lost 9 bases and the V segment lost 4 bases, leaving 4 bases of the junction unmatched.

This clone has just a few counts. This chain uses TRBV18 with TRBJ1-1; D perhaps matches TRBD1 (5 bases). The CDR3 consists of 13 residues. Per germline, CDR1 KGHSH and CDR2 LQKENI. Trimming took off 5 bases at V and 1 base at J, with 8 bases between the two ends. The CDR3 reads CASSAGQNTEAFF. The CDR3 coding sequence is TGTGCCAGCTCAGCTGGACAGAACACTGAAGCTTTCTTT.

The table lists this clone with a few counts. The rearrangement links TRBV29-1 to TRBJ2-2, with 11 nucleotides matching TRBD2. V shed 5 bases, J shed 0 bases, and the junction held 5 bases outside the gene matches. Germline CDR1 SQVTM, CDR2 ANQGSEA. The CDR3 is 16 amino acids. CDR3 amino acids: CSVLGLAGTNTGELFF. CDR3 in DNA: TGCAGCGTTCTCGGACTAGCGGGTACGAACACCGGGGAGCTGTTTTTT.

The chain has TRBV5-4 and TRBJ2-1; TRBD1 matches at 10 bases. The CDR3 loop spans 14 amino acids. The germline CDR1 and CDR2 sequences are SGHNT and YYREEE (reference sequence). J was trimmed by 9 bases and V by 1 base; bases with no gene match: 4. The CDR3 DNA follows: TGTGCCAGCAGCTTGCCGGGACAGGGGCGTGAGCAGTTCTTC. Residues: CASSLPGQGREQFF. The full variable domain, with the rest looked up from reference TRBV5-4 and TRBJ2-1, is ETGVTQSPTHLIKTRGQQVTLRCSSQSGHNTVSWYQQALGQGPQFIFQYYREEENGRGNFPPRFSGLQFPNYSSELNVNALELDDSALYLCASSLPGQGREQFFGPGTRLTVL.

This clone was picked up a small number of times. V usage is TRBV7-9 and J usage is TRBJ2-1; no firm D call. The germline V and J ends were trimmed by 2 bases and 5 bases, with 10 bases remaining between them. Germline CDR1 and CDR2: SEHNR and FQNEAQ (reference sequence). There are 14 residues in the CDR3. CDR3 in DNA: TGTGCCAGCAGCTTAAGACAATTAAACAATGAGCAGTTCTTC. Its protein is CASSLRQLNNEQFF.

This clone appeared a few times. J is TRBJ1-5 and V is TRBV18, with 7 bases aligning to TRBD1. The CDR3 runs to 16 residues. Germline loops: CDR1 KGHSH, CDR2 LQKENI. The V gene end was trimmed by 1 base and the J gene end by 3 bases; junction bases not matched to a gene: 6. This CDR3 reads CASSPREGQSNQPQHF. CDR3 DNA sequence: TGTGCCAGCTCACCACGAGAGGGACAGTCCAATCAGCCCCAGCATTTT. The variable domain in full, completed from reference TRBV18 and TRBJ1-5, reads NAGVMQNPRHLVRRRGQEARLRCSPMKGHSHVYWYRQLPEEGLKFMVYLQKENIIDESGMPKERFSAEFPKEGPSILRIQQVVRGDSAAYFCASSPREGQSNQPQHFGDGTRLSIL.

This chain joins TRBV18 and TRBJ2-5; weak D call: TRBD2 (7 bases). V was pared by 2 bases and J by 2 bases, with 9 bases between. Germline V lookup: CDR1 KGHSH, CDR2 LQKENI. This CDR3 spans 14 amino acids. CDR3 nucleotides: TGTGCCAGCTCACCAGCGGGGGCGCAAGAGACCCAGTACTTC. It is translated as CASSPAGAQETQYF.

This clone occurred a few times. This chain connects TRBV18 to TRBJ2-1; D possibly corresponds to TRBD1 (6 bases). The CDR3 runs 14 residues. Germline assignment: CDR1 KGHSH and CDR2 LQKENI. The V gene lost 10 bases and the J gene lost 2 bases, with 15 bases spanning the gap. The CDR3 loop reads CAIKQGITYNEQFF. As DNA, the CDR3 is TGTGCCATCAAACAGGGAATCACCTACAATGAGCAGTTCTTC.

The chain has TRBV4-2 and TRBJ1-1, with 8 nucleotides matching TRBD1. V shed 5 bases and J 4 bases; nucleotides not matched to a gene: 9. From germline, CDR1 is LGHNA and CDR2 YNFKEQ. CDR3 size: 15 residues. The CDR3 protein is CASSYSGTGGTEAFF. For the CDR3, the DNA is TGTGCCAGCAGCTACTCAGGGACAGGCGGCACTGAAGCTTTCTTT.

The rearrangement uses TRBV19 and TRBJ1-4; D perhaps matches TRBD1 (6 bases). CDR3 length: 15 amino acids. The germline CDR1 and CDR2 sequences are LNHDA and SQIVND (reference sequence). The ends were cut back, 4 bases at V and 4 bases at J, with 13 bases in the middle. CDR3: CASSTHREGNEKLFF. As DNA, the CDR3 is TGTGCCAGTAGTACCCACAGGGAAGGTAATGAAAAACTGTTTTTT.

This chain uses TRBV4-3 with TRBJ1-1; the D is unclear. Per the germline V gene, CDR1 is LGHNA and CDR2 is YSLEER. V was cut by 5 bases and J by 4 bases, with 11 bases left in between. This CDR3 has 13 amino acids. The CDR3 DNA follows: TGCGCCAGCAGCTTGGAGTTGGGCACTGAAGCTTTCTTT. It yields the protein CASSLELGTEAFF.

The chain employs TRBV7-2 and TRBJ2-7; D may be TRBD1 (6 bases). This CDR3 has 16 residues. The germline V gene has CDR1 SGHTA and CDR2 FQGNSA. The V end was cut by 2 bases, the J end by 1 base, with 15 bases between. The CDR3 protein is CASSLLRQAPSYEQYF. CDR3 DNA: TGTGCCAGCAGCTTACTACGACAGGCGCCGTCCTACGAGCAGTACTTC.

The chain recombines TRBV5-3 with TRBJ1-5, with D tentatively TRBD1 (5 bases). TRBV5-3 is an ORF for which the function is uncertain. The V end lost 2 bases, the J end lost 6 bases, and 12 bases lay between the germline ends. The CDR3 is made up of 14 amino acids. In DNA, the CDR3 is TGTGCCAGAAGCTTAACCCCTCAGGGTCAGCCCCAGCATTTT. The encoded protein is CARSLTPQGQPQHF.

This clone was counted once. The chain links TRBV7-2 to TRBJ2-1; D perhaps matches TRBD1 (6 bases). The germline V gene has CDR1 SGHTA and CDR2 FQGNSA. V was shortened by 4 bases and J by 2 bases, with 12 bases between the two germline ends. CDR3 length equals 15 residues. The CDR3: CASSSRGSAYNEQFF. The DNA of the CDR3 is TGTGCCAGCAGCTCCAGGGGCTCGGCCTACAATGAGCAGTTCTTC.

The rearrangement joins TRBV15 to TRBJ1-2, with 9 bases matching TRBD1. The CDR3 extends over 15 amino acids. V lost 0 bases and J lost 6; bases outside the gene matches: 5. The germline gives CDR1 LNHNV, CDR2 YYDKDF (reference sequence). This chain's CDR3 is CATSRDRNRGHGYTF. In DNA form, the CDR3 reads TGTGCCACCAGCAGAGATCGTAACAGGGGGCATGGCTACACCTTC.

The chain joins TRBV6-5 to TRBJ2-5, with D tentatively TRBD2 (6 bases). The CDR3 has 15 amino acids. V lost 0 bases and J lost 4, with 12 bases in between. The germline gives CDR1 MNHEY, CDR2 SVGAGI. CDR3 bases: TGTGCCAGCAGTTACTCGAGTGCGGGGACAGAGACCCAGTACTTC. It yields the protein CASSYSSAGTETQYF.

The chain couples TRBV28 to TRBJ1-2; a weak D match, TRBD1 (6 bases). CDR1 and CDR2 (germline): MDHEN, SYDVKM. This CDR3 region has 15 residues. The V end lost 4 bases, the J end lost 2 bases, and 14 bases lay between the germline ends. The CDR3 reads CASSSRGPANYGYTF. CDR3 DNA: TGTGCCAGCAGTTCGCGGGGGCCGGCGAACTATGGCTACACCTTC.